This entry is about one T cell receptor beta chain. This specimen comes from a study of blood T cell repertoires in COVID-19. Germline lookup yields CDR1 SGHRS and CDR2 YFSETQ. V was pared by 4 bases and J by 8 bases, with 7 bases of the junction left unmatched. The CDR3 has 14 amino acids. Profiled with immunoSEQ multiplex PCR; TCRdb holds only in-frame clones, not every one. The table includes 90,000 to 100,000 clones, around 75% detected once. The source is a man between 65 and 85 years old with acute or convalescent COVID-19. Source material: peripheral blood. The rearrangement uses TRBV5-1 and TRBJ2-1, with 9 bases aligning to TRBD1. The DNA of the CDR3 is TGCGCCAGCAGCGTCGGGACAGGGTCCGATGAGCAGTTCTTC. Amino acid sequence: CASSVGTGSDEQFF.